This T cell receptor (beta chain) came from a study of CD8 T cells in ankylosing spondylitis. Germline CDR1 DFQATT, CDR2 SNEGSKA (reference sequence). V was clipped by 7 bases and J by 9 bases; unmatched bases: 11. The CDR3 contains 13 residues. Whole-study findings and limits: Some motif variants had been reported before (in reactive arthritis synovial fluid and blood). A CD8+ phenotype characterized the disease-linked clones, which were relatively rare in peripheral blood. There was reportedly significant enrichment of clones that were disease-linked in matched ankylosing spondylitis synovial fluid.

The TCR beta libraries were generated through quantitative 5'-RACE incorporating molecular barcodes. TCRdb recomputed calls from the 5' RACE reads with MiXCR, one row per CDR3 protein. Of around 210,000 distinct CDR3 sequences listed, 8% to 9% were seen once; the top ten hold 4.8%. This clonotype was seen ten or more times. Its antigen remains unidentified. The clonotype comes from a female donor with ankylosing spondylitis or in good health (not recorded which). The chain combines TRBV20-1 with TRBJ2-1; 8 bases fit TRBD1. Sequenced input: blood, either unsorted or a sorted T cell fraction (not recorded which). The CDR3 DNA reads as TGCAGTGTCCTCAACAGGGGGATCAGTGAGCAGTTCTTC. Translating gives CSVLNRGISEQFF.